The sequence of this T cell receptor (beta chain) was determined in a study of CD8 T cells in Susac syndrome. Regarding this clonotype: Its antigen is not identified.

Reverse transcription of about 0.5 to 1 ug RNA was carried out with random hexamers. TCR beta CDR3 was amplified by immunoSEQ multiplex PCR. This amplification extended across 54 Vbeta and 13 Jbeta segments. Each CDR3 protein gets one entry after TCRdb re-called the immunoSEQ multiplex PCR reads with MiXCR. The sample contains 150,000 or so distinct CDR3 sequences, 85% to 95% of which appear only once. Study-level points and caveats: The study's TCR sequencing and HLA analysis drew on a certain number of individuals. That number was acknowledged as relatively small.

The length of the CDR3 is 14 residues. With V trimmed by 9 bases and J by 2 bases, 9 bases remained unmatched. The germline V gene encodes CDR1 ENHRY and CDR2 SYGVKD. The multiple sclerosis controls were treatment-naive patients affected by stable or active relapsing-remitting disease. FACS was used to enrich TEMRA cells, whereas the CD8+ and CD4+ T cells were obtained by negative isolation. The sample taken for sequencing was CD8+ T cells from PBMCs. This clonotype was obtained from a human donor with multiple sclerosis. J is TRBJ2-7 and V is TRBV10-3, with TRBD2 identical over 8 bases. CDR3 residues: CAIQTRGGPYEQYF. The DNA of the CDR3 is TGTGCCATACAAACACGGGGGGGACCCTACGAGCAGTACTTC.